A single sample is the source of the 27 T cell receptor beta chains below, sequenced in a study of beta chain features in type 1 diabetes. The authors reverse transcribed all of the isolated RNA, so sequencing captured expressed TCRB transcripts. Using immunoSEQ multiplex PCR, the repertoire was profiled, and TCRdb retains in-frame clones only, with some absent. Among 450,000 to 600,000 clones listed, 25% to 35% were seen once. Source material: naive CD4+ T cells from blood. Receptor source: a man between 18 and 29 years old in good health.

The rearrangement joins TRBV28 to TRBJ2-7; the D gene is possibly TRBD1 (6 bases). The V end was cut by 4 bases, the J end by 11 bases, with 12 bases between. The CDR3 runs to 11 residues. Germline CDR1 is MDHEN and CDR2 is SYDVKM. CDR3 amino acids: CASSYQGTKYF. The CDR3 coding sequence is TGTGCCAGCAGTTACCAGGGGACGAAGTACTTC. Variable domain in full (rest from reference TRBV28 and TRBJ2-7): DVKVTQSSRYLVKRTGEKVFLECVQDMDHENMFWYRQDPGLGLRLIYFSYDVKMKEKGDIPEGYSVSREKKERFSLILESASTNQTSMYLCASSYQGTKYFGPGTRLTVT.

The chain links TRBV27 to TRBJ2-1; TRBD2 might be the D (5 bases). There are 10 residues in the CDR3. Germline V gives CDR1 MNHEY, CDR2 SMNVEV (reference sequence). Trimming took 8 bases from V and 8 from J, leaving 7 bases between them. The CDR3: CASGSDEQFF. The CDR3 region has the DNA TGTGCCAGCGGGAGCGATGAGCAGTTCTTC.

The chain employs TRBV28 and TRBJ2-6; the D gene could be TRBD1 or TRBD2 (5 bases each). V was trimmed by 4 bases and J by 0 bases, leaving 13 bases between them. Germline CDR1 reads MDHEN; CDR2 reads SYDVKM. This CDR3 has 17 residues. The CDR3 sequence: CASSSGTVPSGANVLTF. The DNA for the CDR3 is TGTGCCAGCAGTTCCGGGACGGTCCCCTCTGGGGCCAACGTCCTGACTTTC.

The chain employs TRBV6-1 and TRBJ1-4; possibly TRBD1 for D (5 bases). Germline CDR1 is MNHNS and CDR2 is SASEGT. The CDR3 has 15 amino acids. V was clipped by 3 bases and J by 2 bases, with 10 bases between them. The CDR3 coding sequence is TGTGCCAGCAGTGACGCAGGGAGGACTAATGAAAAACTGTTTTTT. As protein: CASSDAGRTNEKLFF.

The chain recombines TRBV6-5 with TRBJ2-5; 7 bases align to TRBD2. Germline CDR1 MNHEY, CDR2 SVGAGI. This CDR3 region has 12 residues. V was pared by 8 bases and J by 5 bases, with 5 bases of the junction left unmatched. The CDR3 loop is CASRREGETQYF. CDR3 DNA sequence: TGTGCCAGCCGAAGGGAGGGGGAGACCCAGTACTTC.

This clone was counted only a few times. The V gene is TRBV5-6, the J gene TRBJ2-1, with D possibly matching TRBD2 (5 bases). This CDR3 is 13 amino acids long. Germline V gives CDR1 SGHDT, CDR2 YYEEEE. V was pared by 4 bases and J by 4 bases, with 9 bases between. As DNA, the CDR3 is TGTGCCAGCAGCCGCGGAGGATACAATGAGCAGTTCTTC. Translating it yields CASSRGGYNEQFF. The full variable domain, in which reference TRBV5-6 and TRBJ2-1 provide the parts outside the CDR3, is DAGVTQSPTHLIKTRGQQVTLRCSPKSGHDTVSWYQQALGQGPQFIFQYYEEEERQRGNFPDRFSGHQFPNYSSELNVNALLLGDSALYLCASSRGGYNEQFFGPGTRLTVL.

This chain links TRBV5-4 with TRBJ1-2; 8 bases line up with TRBD1. This CDR3 spans 12 amino acids. Germline CDR1 SGHNT, CDR2 YYREEE (reference sequence). The ends lost 4 bases at V and 6 bases at J; junction bases unmatched: 2. The CDR3 nucleotides read TGTGCCAGCAGCAAGGGACAGGATGGCTACACCTTC. Translation gives CASSKGQDGYTF.

This sequence joins TRBV5-1 and TRBJ1-1; the D is unclear. CDR1 and CDR2 from the germline V gene are SGHRS and YFSETQ. The CDR3 is 13 amino acids. V was cut by 5 bases and J by 1 base, with 9 bases left in between. The CDR3 region is CASSLPGNTEAFF. The DNA of the CDR3 is TGCGCCAGCAGTCTACCAGGGAACACTGAAGCTTTCTTT.

The chain couples TRBV9 to TRBJ2-3; D may be TRBD1 (6 bases). Trimming took 4 bases from V and 6 from J, leaving 15 bases between them. The germline V gene encodes CDR1 SGDLS and CDR2 YYNGEE. The CDR3 length is 14 residues. The DNA for the CDR3 is TGTGCCAGCAGCCCAGACAGGCCCCAGGATACGCAGTATTTT. Its translation is CASSPDRPQDTQYF.

The V gene is TRBV27, the J gene TRBJ2-7; 9 bases align to TRBD1. There are 16 residues in the CDR3. In germline, CDR1 is MNHEY, CDR2 SMNVEV (reference sequence). Losses at the gene ends were 2 bases for V and 4 bases for J; bases not matched to a gene: 9. CDR3 bases: TGTGCCAGCAGTTTACTTACAGGGGGCGGCACGTACGAGCAGTACTTC. Translation: CASSLLTGGGTYEQYF.

This clone has just a few counts. The chain carries TRBV29-1 and TRBJ1-5, with D possibly TRBD1 on 5 matching bases. This CDR3 has 12 amino acids. Germline lookup yields CDR1 SQVTM and CDR2 ANQGSEA. V gave up 5 bases and J gave up 4 bases, with 9 bases separating them. This chain's CDR3 is CSVTTGNQPQHF. The CDR3 nucleotides read TGCAGCGTTACCACAGGTAATCAGCCCCAGCATTTT.

The chain combines TRBV9 with TRBJ1-4; D perhaps matches TRBD1 (5 bases). V was cut by 3 bases and J by 2 bases, with 14 bases left in between. CDR1 is SGDLS, CDR2 YYNGEE, per germline. The CDR3 spans 16 residues. The CDR3 sequence is CASSAGDFPTNEKLFF. DNA of the CDR3: TGTGCCAGCAGCGCTGGGGACTTTCCGACTAATGAAAAACTGTTTTTT.

V gene TRBV11-3 combines with J gene TRBJ2-1; D is undetermined. This CDR3 comprises 14 residues. The V gene's germline CDR1 is SGHNT and CDR2 YENEEA. V was pared by 4 bases and J by 8 bases, with 15 bases between. DNA of the CDR3: TGTGCCAGCAGCTCCCTCTGGCATCAGGATGAGCAGTTCTTC. Translated: CASSSLWHQDEQFF. The whole variable domain, filled in from reference TRBV11-3 and TRBJ2-1, reads EAGVVQSPRYKIIEKKQPVAFWCNPISGHNTLYWYLQNLGQGPELLIRYENEEAVDDSQLPKDRFSAERLKGVDSTLKIQPAELGDSAVYLCASSSLWHQDEQFFGPGTRLTVL.

The chain links TRBV11-2 to TRBJ2-5; a weak D match, TRBD2 (6 bases). Germline V gene lookup returns CDR1 SGHAT and CDR2 FQNNGV. V was shortened by 5 bases and J by 3 bases, with 16 bases between the two germline ends. The CDR3 has 15 residues. CDR3 sequence: CASSLRGAGEETQYF. The DNA for the CDR3 is TGTGCCAGCAGCCTACGAGGAGCGGGTGAAGAGACCCAGTACTTC. Full variable domain (rest looked up from reference TRBV11-2 and TRBJ2-5): EAGVAQSPRYKIIEKRQSVAFWCNPISGHATLYWYQQILGQGPKLLIQFQNNGVVDDSQLPKDRFSAERLKGVDSTLKIQPAKLEDSAVYLCASSLRGAGEETQYFGPGTRLLVL.

The V gene is TRBV30, the J gene TRBJ2-5, with D perhaps TRBD1 (5 bases). V lost 1 base and J lost 3, with 12 bases in between. There are 14 residues in the CDR3. Germline CDR1 reads GTSNPN; CDR2 reads SVGIG (reference sequence). The CDR3 is CAWSEGRAEETQYF. The CDR3 coding sequence is TGTGCCTGGAGTGAGGGGCGCGCCGAAGAGACCCAGTACTTC.

This clone was counted only a few times. This rearrangement joins TRBV4-2 to TRBJ2-3; 9 positions match TRBD2. The CDR3 is 15 amino acids. Unmatched junction bases numbered 8, after V lost 6 bases and J lost 4 bases. Germline loops: CDR1 LGHNA, CDR2 YNFKEQ. The CDR3 here is CASRGESGRPDTQYF. Here the CDR3 DNA reads TGTGCCAGCAGGGGGGAGAGCGGGAGGCCAGATACGCAGTATTTT.

This chain connects TRBV30 to TRBJ2-7, with unresolved D. The CDR3 runs to 13 residues. The V gene lost 1 base and the J gene lost 5 bases, with 12 bases spanning the gap. Germline V CDR1 and CDR2: GTSNPN, SVGIG (reference sequence). The CDR3 sequence is CAWSEVSPHEQYF. Here the CDR3 DNA reads TGTGCCTGGAGTGAGGTCTCCCCCCACGAGCAGTACTTC.

This clone was seen only a few times. The chain has TRBV9 and TRBJ1-1; D uncertain. The V gene's germline CDR1 is SGDLS and CDR2 YYNGEE. Trimming removed 2 bases from V and 3 bases from J, with 11 bases in between. This CDR3 is built from 14 residues. CDR3 in amino acids: CASSVINTDTEAFF. The CDR3 region has the DNA TGTGCCAGCAGCGTTATTAACACTGACACTGAAGCTTTCTTT.

V usage is TRBV6-5 and J usage is TRBJ2-7; 8 bases are a match to TRBD1. This CDR3 region has 15 residues. The trim removed 6 bases at V and 9 bases at J, leaving 16 bases unmatched. In germline, CDR1 is MNHEY, CDR2 SVGAGI. The CDR3: CASSQSYRGGQGQYF. The DNA for the CDR3 is TGTGCCAGCAGCCAAAGCTACAGGGGTGGACAGGGGCAGTACTTC.

The table lists this clone with a few counts. At the DNA level, this CDR3 is encoded by other sequences in the same sample as well. This chain joins TRBV29-1 and TRBJ2-7; D might be TRBD1 (6 bases). The germline V and J ends were trimmed by 3 bases and 3 bases, with 6 bases remaining between them. The CDR3 length is 11 residues. Germline loops: CDR1 SQVTM, CDR2 ANQGSEA. CDR3 loop: CSVDRGYEQYF. CDR3 nucleotides: TGCAGCGTTGACAGGGGCTACGAGCAGTACTTC.

This CDR3 is CAWNRDNEQFF. For the CDR3, the DNA is TGTGCCTGGAATAGAGACAATGAGCAGTTCTTC. The V call is TRBV30, the J call TRBJ2-1, with D unclear. This CDR3 has 11 residues. Germline V CDR1 and CDR2: GTSNPN, SVGIG (reference sequence). V was clipped by 4 bases and J by 5 bases, with 6 bases between them.

This chain uses TRBV25-1 with TRBJ2-7, with 8 bases identical to TRBD1. Trimming cost V 6 bases and J 2 bases; bases outside gene matches: 6. The CDR3 totals 14 residues. Germline CDR1 and CDR2: MGHDK and SYGVNS. CDR3 DNA sequence: TGTGCCAGCAGAGAGGACAGGGCTCCCTACGAGCAGTACTTC. This translates into CASREDRAPYEQYF.

The chain links TRBV9 to TRBJ1-2; TRBD1 matches at 9 bases. In germline, CDR1 is SGDLS, CDR2 YYNGEE. The V segment lost 3 bases and the J segment 2 bases; nucleotides outside the gene matches: 8. The CDR3 extends over 16 amino acids. Here the CDR3 DNA reads TGTGCCAGCAGCGCGAGTGGGACAGGGAAGAACTATGGCTACACCTTC. Translation gives CASSASGTGKNYGYTF.

Here the CDR3 reads CACPGGGREETQYF. CDR3 nucleotides: TGTGCCTGCCCTGGGGGGGGCAGGGAAGAGACCCAGTACTTC. The J gene is TRBJ2-5, the V gene TRBV30; TRBD2 is a possible D gene (7 bases). Germline V gives CDR1 GTSNPN, CDR2 SVGIG (reference sequence). The CDR3 runs 14 residues. V was pared by 6 bases and J by 3 bases, with 17 bases between.

This clone was counted between two and nine times. The rearrangement uses TRBV5-4 and TRBJ2-3, with D unclear. The V gene lost 0 bases and the J gene lost 0 bases, with 11 bases spanning the gap. This CDR3 is 16 amino acids long. Per the germline V gene, CDR1 is SGHNT and CDR2 is YYREEE (reference sequence). The CDR3 loop is CASSLVPDGSTDTQYF. For the CDR3, the DNA is TGTGCCAGCAGCTTGGTTCCGGACGGAAGCACAGATACGCAGTATTTT. Together with reference TRBV5-4 and TRBJ2-3, the CDR3 gives the full variable domain: ETGVTQSPTHLIKTRGQQVTLRCSSQSGHNTVSWYQQALGQGPQFIFQYYREEENGRGNFPPRFSGLQFPNYSSELNVNALELDDSALYLCASSLVPDGSTDTQYFGPGTRLTVL.

The gene calls are TRBV29-1 and TRBJ2-7; D is perhaps TRBD1 or TRBD2 (6 bases each). From germline, CDR1 is SQVTM and CDR2 ANQGSEA. The V gene lost 8 bases and the J gene lost 0 bases, with 23 bases spanning the gap. CDR3 length: 16 amino acids. Here the CDR3 reads CSTKGGGDRSSYEQYF. CDR3 in DNA: TGCAGCACCAAGGGGGGCGGGGATCGAAGCTCCTACGAGCAGTACTTC.

The V call is TRBV29-1, the J call TRBJ2-7; D is ambiguous. The germline V gene has CDR1 SQVTM and CDR2 ANQGSEA. Trimming took 4 bases from V and 2 from J, leaving 9 bases between them. The CDR3 extends over 12 amino acids. CDR3 bases: TGCAGCGTTGCAACAGATACCTACGAGCAGTACTTC. Its protein product is CSVATDTYEQYF.